These 5 T cell receptor beta chains were sequenced from one sample in a study of breast tumors, draining lymph nodes, adjacent tissues. Breast cancer patients provided tissue from their axillary draining lymph nodes. TCRdb called the multiplex PCR reads again in MiXCR, with one record for every CDR3 protein. The repertoire has approximately 140,000 distinct CDR3 sequences, 30% to 35% of them found once; the top ten carry about 2.5%. Sequenced material: axillary lymph node tissue. The receptor source for this set is a female donor with breast cancer. Some clones in this sample may be carry-over from other donors' samples.

The table lists this clonotype with many counts. This chain connects TRBV18 to TRBJ2-5, with 9 positions matching TRBD1. Germline V lookup: CDR1 KGHSH, CDR2 LQKENI. CDR3 length: 14 residues. With 6 bases clipped from V and 5 bases from J, the junction kept 7 bases outside the gene matches. The CDR3 protein is CASSGQGRRETQYF. The CDR3 DNA sequence: TGTGCCAGCTCCGGACAGGGGAGGCGGGAGACCCAGTACTTC.

This clonotype was seen repeatedly, ten times or more. This chain connects TRBV6-6 to TRBJ1-6; 7 bases are shared with TRBD1. The V and J ends lost 1 base and 6 bases, in that order; junction bases with no gene match: 9. CDR3 length: 17 residues. Germline loops: CDR1 MNHNY, CDR2 SVGAGI (reference sequence). The CDR3 here is CASSYLGQDNSNSPLHF. The CDR3 bases are TGTGCCAGCAGTTACTTAGGACAGGATAATAGTAATTCACCCCTCCACTTT.

The chain employs TRBV7-2 and TRBJ2-6; D remains ambiguous. This CDR3 spans 9 amino acids. The germline V gene has CDR1 SGHTA and CDR2 FQGNSA. The germline V and J ends were trimmed by 5 bases and 18 bases, with 8 bases remaining between them. The CDR3: CASSNVGTF. The CDR3 DNA sequence: TGTGCCAGCAGCAACGTCGGGACTTTC.

This chain uses TRBV20-1 with TRBJ1-1; weak D call: TRBD1 (5 bases). The CDR3 spans 15 residues. Germline V gives CDR1 DFQATT, CDR2 SNEGSKA (reference sequence). V lost 0 bases and J lost 2, with 13 bases in between. The CDR3 reads CSARDPPTENTEAFF. CDR3 DNA: TGCAGTGCTAGAGACCCGCCGACAGAAAACACTGAAGCTTTCTTT.

Regarding this clonotype: One junction end does not reproduce the germline sequence, and a read error may be involved. This rearrangement joins TRBV19 to TRBJ1-4; the match to TRBD1 covers 8 bases. Germline values: CDR1 LNHDA, CDR2 SQIVND (reference sequence). The CDR3 is 16 amino acids. For the CDR3, the DNA is TGCGCCAGTAGTCCCCTAGAAAGACAGGGGCGCGAAAAACTGTTTTTT. It encodes CASSPLERQGREKLFF.